The clone carrying this TCR beta chain has a handful of counts. What it recognizes is unknown. The CDR3 consists of 15 residues. The V end was cut by 2 bases, the J end by 9 bases, with 19 bases between. Germline CDR1 is SGHTA and CDR2 is FQGNSA. TCRdb fed the 5' RACE reads into MiXCR, producing one record per CDR3 protein. The table lists 450,000 to 650,000 distinct CDR3 sequences, 9.5% to 10% of them singletons, with around 3% in the top ten. This entry is derived from a study of identical twins. Study conclusions and caveats: Models, which agreed with sharing between unrelated individuals, nonetheless underestimated the out-of-frame TCR alpha sharing seen in monozygotic twins. Where beta out-of-frame sequences were concerned, excess twin sharing was weaker. Cord blood's abundant beta clonotypes had fewer insertions, unlike memory repertoires.

This sample also belongs to another study, concerning yellow fever vaccine responses in identical twins. This second report adds: Twins' vaccine T cell response reportedly seemed partly convergent, partly personalized.

The V call is TRBV7-2, the J call TRBJ2-5; the D gene is possibly TRBD2 (5 bases). This receptor was taken from a young woman in good health. The sample taken for sequencing was PBMCs. This CDR3 reads CASSLSGAAPGAQYF. CDR3 nucleotides: TGTGCCAGCAGCTTATCCGGAGCGGCACCTGGGGCCCAGTACTTC. Supplemented by reference TRBV7-2 and TRBJ2-5, the full variable domain reads GAGVSQSPSNKVTEKGKDVELRCDPISGHTALYWYRQSLGQGLEFLIYFQGNSAPDKSGLPSDRFSAERTGGSVSTLTIQRTQQEDSAVYLCASSLSGAAPGAQYFGPGTRLLVL.